The 18 T cell receptor beta chains in this list originate from one sample, sequenced in a study of shared clonotypes between healthy human individuals (dated by TCRdb to between 2020 and 2021). Library generation was performed with the immunoSEQ multiplex PCR assay. This is the immuneACCESS table as TCRdb keeps it, with only in-frame sequences that have V and J called. A part of the clones is gone; compared with another copy, unresolved V genes explain less than half, and the rest is unexplained. In this sample the table shows 2.5 million or so clones, roughly 92% of which occur a single time. The ten biggest clones cover more than 0.12% of the sample. The specimen was naive CD4+ T cells sorted from blood. Interpreted using the paper, the cell subset or site label stands for: CD45RA+ positively selected. These receptors were collected from a man younger than 35 in good health.

This rearrangement joins TRBV19 to TRBJ1-1; D gene uncertain. The V gene's germline CDR1 is LNHDA and CDR2 SQIVND (reference sequence). The CDR3 consists of 15 residues. The V end lost 0 bases, the J end lost 4 bases, and 12 bases lay between the germline ends. CDR3 coding DNA: TGTGCCAGTAGTATAGATCTAAAAATGGGCACTGAAGCTTTCTTT. Translating gives CASSIDLKMGTEAFF. The variable domain in full, with the rest retrieved from reference TRBV19 and TRBJ1-1, is DGGITQSPKYLFRKEGQNVTLSCEQNLNHDAMYWYRQDPGQGLRLIYYSQIVNDFQKGDIAEGYSVSREKKESFPLTVTSAQKNPTAFYLCASSIDLKMGTEAFFGQGTRLTVV.

This chain uses TRBV5-1 with TRBJ2-3; D ambiguous. CDR3 length: 14 residues. Germline CDR1 reads SGHRS; CDR2 reads YFSETQ. V was clipped by 4 bases and J by 3 bases, with 12 bases between them. This CDR3 reads CASSQAPPTDTQYF. As DNA, the CDR3 is TGCGCCAGCAGCCAAGCCCCACCTACAGATACGCAGTATTTT.

This chain uses TRBV6-5 with TRBJ2-1; unclear D gene. Germline V gene data show CDR1 as MNHEY and CDR2 as SVGAGI. V shed 6 bases and J shed 2 bases, with 14 bases lying between them. The CDR3 extends over 15 amino acids. CDR3 residues: CASSFDSTPYNEQFF. The CDR3 DNA reads as TGTGCCAGCAGCTTCGACTCAACTCCCTACAATGAGCAGTTCTTC.

V and J are TRBV6-5 and TRBJ2-7; TRBD1 might be the D (6 bases). The CDR3 covers 15 residues. CDR1 is MNHEY and CDR2 is SVGAGI in the germline V gene. V was cut by 4 bases and J by 2 bases, with 15 bases left in between. CDR3 residues: CASSSPSQGTYEQYF. The CDR3 DNA follows: TGTGCCAGCAGTTCCCCCTCACAGGGAACCTACGAGCAGTACTTC.

This chain links TRBV7-2 with TRBJ2-2; possibly TRBD2 for D (5 bases). Trimming cost V 5 bases and J 4 bases, with 14 bases left between them. CDR1 is SGHTA and CDR2 is FQGNSA in the germline V gene. CDR3 size: 15 residues. This chain's CDR3 is CASSPRLATTGELFF. As DNA, the CDR3 is TGTGCCAGCAGCCCCCGGCTAGCTACCACCGGGGAGCTGTTTTTT.

This clone appeared a single time. The V call is TRBV5-1, the J call TRBJ2-1; 7 positions agree with TRBD1. V shed 7 bases and J 1 base; nucleotides not matched to a gene: 11. The CDR3 has 16 residues. Germline CDR1 reads SGHRS; CDR2 reads YFSETQ. The DNA of the CDR3 is TGCGCCAGCCAACCTCGAGGGGGCTCGTCCTACAATGAGCAGTTCTTC. As protein: CASQPRGGSSYNEQFF. Looking up the rest from reference TRBV5-1 and TRBJ2-1 gives the full variable domain: KAGVTQTPRYLIKTRGQQVTLSCSPISGHRSVSWYQQTPGQGLQFLFEYFSETQRNKGNFPGRFSGRQFSNSRSEMNVSTLELGDSALYLCASQPRGGSSYNEQFFGPGTRLTVL.

The chain carries TRBV5-6 and TRBJ1-1; 11 bases map to TRBD1. Per germline, CDR1 SGHDT and CDR2 YYEEEE. This CDR3 spans 17 amino acids. J gave up 0 bases and V 4 bases, and 8 bases lay outside the gene matches. The CDR3 DNA reads as TGTGCCAGCAGCCGTCCGGGACAGGGGGATCTGAACACTGAAGCTTTCTTT. Protein product: CASSRPGQGDLNTEAFF. The full variable domain, completed using reference TRBV5-6 and TRBJ1-1, is DAGVTQSPTHLIKTRGQQVTLRCSPKSGHDTVSWYQQALGQGPQFIFQYYEEEERQRGNFPDRFSGHQFPNYSSELNVNALLLGDSALYLCASSRPGQGDLNTEAFFGQGTRLTVV.

The chain carries TRBV2 and TRBJ1-1; D uncertain. The CDR3 runs to 15 residues. Germline V gene lookup returns CDR1 SNHLY and CDR2 FYNNEI. V lost 5 bases and J 1 base, leaving 14 bases between the germline ends. The CDR3 is CASSPEWLGNTEAFF. In DNA, the CDR3 is TGTGCCAGCAGTCCAGAGTGGTTAGGGAACACTGAAGCTTTCTTT.

This sequence joins TRBV4-1 and TRBJ1-1, with 8 bases identical to TRBD1. CDR3 size: 15 residues. V was clipped by 4 bases and J by 1 base; unmatched bases: 5. Per the germline V gene, CDR1 is MGHRA and CDR2 is YSYEKL. The DNA for the CDR3 is TGCGCCAGCAGCCCATCCGGGACAGGGAACACTGAAGCTTTCTTT. It translates to CASSPSGTGNTEAFF.

This clone appeared a single time. The V call is TRBV6-5, the J call TRBJ1-3; D is unclear. Germline V gene data show CDR1 as MNHEY and CDR2 as SVGAGI. The V gene lost 2 bases and the J gene lost 2 bases, with 10 bases spanning the gap. The CDR3 is made up of 15 amino acids. This CDR3 reads CASSYNWGTGNTIYF. CDR3 in DNA: TGTGCCAGCAGTTACAATTGGGGAACTGGAAACACCATATATTTT.

This clone was seen a single time. The chain couples TRBV7-6 to TRBJ2-2; 7 nucleotides agree with TRBD1. Germline CDR1 and CDR2: SGHVS and FNYEAQ. V shed 1 base, J shed 4 bases, and the junction held 9 bases outside the gene matches. There are 17 residues in the CDR3. The CDR3, as DNA: TGTGCCAGCAGCTTAGGATGGGGGACAGTCGGCACCGGGGAGCTGTTTTTT. This translates into CASSLGWGTVGTGELFF. Drawing the rest from reference TRBV7-6 and TRBJ2-2, the complete variable domain is GAGVSQSPRYKVTKRGQDVALRCDPISGHVSLYWYRQALGQGPEFLTYFNYEAQQDKSGLPNDRFSAERPEGSISTLTIQRTEQRDSAMYRCASSLGWGTVGTGELFFGEGSRLTVL.

This sequence joins TRBV7-2 and TRBJ1-3; TRBD1 might be the D (5 bases). The CDR3 extends over 17 amino acids. Germline loops: CDR1 SGHTA, CDR2 FQGNSA. Trimming took off 1 base at V and 2 bases at J, with 15 bases between the two ends. The CDR3 DNA reads as TGTGCCAGCAGCTTAGTACGTGGGGACGGTACTGGAAACACCATATATTTT. Amino acid sequence: CASSLVRGDGTGNTIYF. Complete variable domain (other parts from reference TRBV7-2 and TRBJ1-3): GAGVSQSPSNKVTEKGKDVELRCDPISGHTALYWYRQSLGQGLEFLIYFQGNSAPDKSGLPSDRFSAERTGGSVSTLTIQRTQQEDSAVYLCASSLVRGDGTGNTIYFGEGSWLTVV.

Note on this clone: Different DNA sequences within this sample yield the same CDR3. The chain carries TRBV5-1 and TRBJ1-4, with a weak D call TRBD1 (6 bases). Germline CDR1 is SGHRS and CDR2 is YFSETQ. Trimming shortened V by 5 bases and J by 3 bases, and 8 bases separated the two germline ends. This CDR3 spans 13 amino acids. CDR3 sequence: CASSRGANEKLFF. The CDR3 coding sequence is TGCGCCAGCAGTAGGGGGGCTAATGAAAAACTGTTTTTT.

The gene calls are TRBV30 and TRBJ2-5, with D perhaps TRBD1 (5 bases). The CDR3 totals 13 residues. CDR1 is GTSNPN, CDR2 SVGIG, per germline (reference sequence). Between the trimmed V and J ends, which lost 0 bases and 5 bases, there was a span of 10 bases. The CDR3 DNA is TGTGCCTGGAGTGTGTCGACAGTTGAGACCCAGTACTTC. It is translated as CAWSVSTVETQYF.

The J gene is TRBJ2-7, the V gene TRBV6-1; maybe TRBD2 (6 bases). The ends were cut back, 6 bases at V and 1 base at J, with 13 bases in the middle. This CDR3 has 14 amino acids. CDR1 and CDR2 from the germline V gene are MNHNS and SASEGT. The CDR3 DNA reads TGTGCCAGCAGCCCGGGGGACTTATCCTACGAGCAGTACTTC. It codes for CASSPGDLSYEQYF.

CDR3 DNA: TGTGCCAGCAGCTTAGCACCCACCCTTTTCGACGGGGGGGCCTACACAGATACGCAGTATTTT. Translating gives CASSLAPTLFDGGAYTDTQYF. The chain links TRBV7-6 to TRBJ2-3; 8 positions agree with TRBD2. The germline V gene encodes CDR1 SGHVS and CDR2 FNYEAQ. V shed 0 bases, J shed 2 bases, and the junction held 19 bases outside the gene matches. The CDR3 loop spans 21 amino acids.

V is TRBV30 and J is TRBJ1-1; no firm D call. V was cut by 2 bases and J by 9 bases, with 10 bases left in between. The CDR3 loop spans 11 amino acids. Germline assignment: CDR1 GTSNPN and CDR2 SVGIG (reference sequence). The CDR3 nucleotides are TGTGCCTGGAGTTTGGGTCAACAAGCTTTCTTT. Its protein is CAWSLGQQAFF.

The chain carries TRBV19 and TRBJ1-5; possible D gene TRBD1, 5 bases. Germline V gene data show CDR1 as LNHDA and CDR2 as SQIVND (reference sequence). The CDR3 sequence is 13 residues long. The V end was cut by 6 bases, the J end by 6 bases, with 12 bases between. The CDR3 coding sequence is TGTGCCAGTAGCATGACAGAATTTCAGCCCCAGCATTTT. It yields the protein CASSMTEFQPQHF. Full variable domain (missing parts from reference TRBV19 and TRBJ1-5): DGGITQSPKYLFRKEGQNVTLSCEQNLNHDAMYWYRQDPGQGLRLIYYSQIVNDFQKGDIAEGYSVSREKKESFPLTVTSAQKNPTAFYLCASSMTEFQPQHFGDGTRLSIL.